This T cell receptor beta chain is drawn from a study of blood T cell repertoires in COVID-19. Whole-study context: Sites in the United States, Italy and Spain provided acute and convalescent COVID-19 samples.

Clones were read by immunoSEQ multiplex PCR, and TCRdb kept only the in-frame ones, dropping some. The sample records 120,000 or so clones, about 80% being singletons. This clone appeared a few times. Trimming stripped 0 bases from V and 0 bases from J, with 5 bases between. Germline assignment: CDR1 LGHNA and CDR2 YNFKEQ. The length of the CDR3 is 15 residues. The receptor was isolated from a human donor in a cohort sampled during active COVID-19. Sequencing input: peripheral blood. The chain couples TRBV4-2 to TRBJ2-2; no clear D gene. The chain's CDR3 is CASSQEAANTGELFF. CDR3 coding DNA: TGTGCCAGCAGCCAAGAGGCAGCGAACACCGGGGAGCTGTTTTTT.